The T cell receptor beta chain described here comes from a study of blood T cell repertoires in COVID-19. Study details: COVID-19 samples collected from the United States, Italy and Spain covered acute and convalescent phases. PBMCs, B-cell-depleted T cells, or T cells were the source of the cDNA or gDNA that made up the material.

Patients from Seattle were sampled longitudinally, starting during active infection. In the original analysis: Estimated nucleated cell counts came from reference gene primer amplification. Generated by immunoSEQ multiplex PCR, the TCRdb table keeps only in-frame clones and is missing some. The V and J calls and clone size were taken over from that table, and D and trimming were inferred from the DNA. Counted here are some 350,000 clones, roughly 90% occurring once; the ten biggest clones make up approximately 7.4%. The CDR3 consists of 17 residues. The receptor comes from a woman in her sixties or seventies with COVID-19, enrolled during active disease. The sequencing input was peripheral blood. This chain joins TRBV21-1 and TRBJ2-7; whether TRBD2, the table's D call, matches the DNA was not checked. TRBV21-1 is annotated as a pseudogene. The CDR3: CASSPSEYRDYLYEQYF. For the CDR3, the DNA is TGTGCCAGCAGCCCATCGGAGTACCGGGACTACCTCTACGAGCAGTACTTC.